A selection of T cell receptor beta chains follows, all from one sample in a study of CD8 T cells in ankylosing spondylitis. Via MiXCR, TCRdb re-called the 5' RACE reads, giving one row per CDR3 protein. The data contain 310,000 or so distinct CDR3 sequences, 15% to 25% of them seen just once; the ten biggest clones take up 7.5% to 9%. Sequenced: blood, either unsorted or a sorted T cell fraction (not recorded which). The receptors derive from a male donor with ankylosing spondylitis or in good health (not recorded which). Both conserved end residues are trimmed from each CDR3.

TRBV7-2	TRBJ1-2	ASSLDGYQLNYGYT
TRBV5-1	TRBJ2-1	ASSLAGQGSDEQF
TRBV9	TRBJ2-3	ASSKLGLANTDTQY
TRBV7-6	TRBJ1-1	ASSPTGTGGEAF
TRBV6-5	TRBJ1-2	ASSYLTGSNYGYT
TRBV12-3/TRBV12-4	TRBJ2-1	ASSLSLAIDEQF
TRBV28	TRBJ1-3	ASSGYNSGNTIY
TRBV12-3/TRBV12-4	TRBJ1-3	ASSQGQGNTIY
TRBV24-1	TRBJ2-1	ATSDPGLAGSSYNEQF
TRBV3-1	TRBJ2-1	ASSQGSIEQF
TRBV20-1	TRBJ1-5	SASRGQGAVQPQH
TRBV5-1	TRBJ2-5	ASRSAAQETQY
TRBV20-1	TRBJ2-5	SAREGREETQY
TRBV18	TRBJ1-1	ASSPQGADTEAF
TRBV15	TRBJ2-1	ATSRGVGGVSYNEQF
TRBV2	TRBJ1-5	ASSDSGRNQPQH
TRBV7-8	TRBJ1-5	ASSLDGFGQGPQH
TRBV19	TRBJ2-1	ASRSVGEQF
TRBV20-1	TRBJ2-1	SVPSGDVNEQF
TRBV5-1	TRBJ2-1	ASSLGGGIYNEQF
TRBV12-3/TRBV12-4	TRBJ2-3	ANRLAGTDTQY
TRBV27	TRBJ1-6	ASSFRRTALNSPLH
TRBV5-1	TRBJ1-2	ASSGDAPYGYT
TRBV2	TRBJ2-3	ASRTVIITDTQY
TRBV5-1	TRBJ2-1	ASRERDLNEQF
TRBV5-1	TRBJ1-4	ASSLGSGRGNEKLF
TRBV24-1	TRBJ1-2	ATSEAGGYT
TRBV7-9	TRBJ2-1	ASSRDSSSYNEQF